Shown below are 13 T cell receptor beta chains from a single sample sequenced in a study of shared clonotypes between healthy human individuals. Some clones are missing from TCRdb's copy, which holds only in-frame ones; the method was immunoSEQ multiplex PCR. The data contain around 2,000,000 clones, just under 95% of them seen just once; the ten biggest clones take up about 1.1%. Naive CD8 cells comprised CD45RO-negative, CCR7-positively selected cells, excluding terminally differentiated effector memory CD45RA+ cells. Source material: naive CD8+ T cells sorted from blood. Receptor source: a man aged 18 to 35 in good health.

The V gene is TRBV14, the J gene TRBJ2-7; D uncertain. The CDR3 is made up of 14 amino acids. Germline CDR1 reads SGHDN; CDR2 reads FVKESK. Trimming took 0 bases from V and 0 from J, leaving 6 bases between them. The CDR3 DNA reads as TGTGCCAGCAGCCAAGACCGAAGCTCCTACGAGCAGTACTTC. Translation gives CASSQDRSSYEQYF. The whole variable domain, remainder taken from reference TRBV14 and TRBJ2-7, is EAGVTQFPSHSVIEKGQTVTLRCDPISGHDNLYWYRRVMGKEIKFLLHFVKESKQDESGMPNNRFLAERTGGTYSTLKVQPAELEDSGVYFCASSQDRSSYEQYFGPGTRLTVT.

The chain couples TRBV18 to TRBJ2-5, with 11 positions matching TRBD1. The CDR3 contains 15 residues. Germline CDR1 reads KGHSH; CDR2 reads LQKENI. V trimming: 4 bases; J trimming: 5 bases; junction bases outside the gene matches: 6. As DNA, the CDR3 is TGTGCCAGCTCACAAGGACAGGGGGCGCGTGAGACCCAGTACTTC. Translating it yields CASSQGQGARETQYF.

The V and J genes are TRBV2 and TRBJ2-1, with unresolved D. Per the germline V gene, CDR1 is SNHLY and CDR2 is FYNNEI. This CDR3 has 12 amino acids. The V and J ends lost 3 bases and 8 bases respectively, with 8 bases between them. CDR3 bases: TGTGCCAGCAGTGATCAGACCGATGAGCAGTTCTTC. This translates into CASSDQTDEQFF. The full variable domain, with the rest looked up from reference TRBV2 and TRBJ2-1, is EPEVTQTPSHQVTQMGQEVILRCVPISNHLYFYWYRQILGQKVEFLVSFYNNEISEKSEIFDDQFSVERPDGSNFTLKIRSTKLEDSAMYFCASSDQTDEQFFGPGTRLTVL.

The V gene is TRBV7-9, the J gene TRBJ2-7; D is undetermined. V was shortened by 5 bases and J by 2 bases, with 7 bases between the two germline ends. This CDR3 contains 12 residues. Germline CDR1 reads SEHNR; CDR2 reads FQNEAQ (reference sequence). CDR3 amino acids: CASSPATYEQYF. DNA of the CDR3: TGTGCCAGCAGCCCGGCGACCTACGAGCAGTACTTC.

V is TRBV7-9 and J is TRBJ2-3, with D perhaps TRBD2 (5 bases). Germline CDR1 SEHNR, CDR2 FQNEAQ (reference sequence). CDR3 length equals 17 residues. V lost 8 bases and J lost 0, with 21 bases in between. The CDR3 coding sequence is TGTGCCAGCCGTGGCCTACTCCGGGATACTAGCACAGATACGCAGTATTTT. It yields the protein CASRGLLRDTSTDTQYF.

This rearrangement joins TRBV7-9 to TRBJ2-7; TRBD1 matches at 7 bases. Trimming cost V 1 base and J 3 bases; bases outside gene matches: 3. This CDR3 spans 14 amino acids. The germline CDR1 and CDR2 sequences are SEHNR and FQNEAQ (reference sequence). CDR3 residues: CASSLVPGGYEQYF. The CDR3 nucleotides read TGTGCCAGCAGCTTAGTTCCAGGGGGCTACGAGCAGTACTTC. The full variable domain, with the rest looked up from reference TRBV7-9 and TRBJ2-7, is DTGVSQNPRHKITKRGQNVTFRCDPISEHNRLYWYRQTLGQGPEFLTYFQNEAQLEKSRLLSDRFSAERPKGSFSTLEIQRTEQGDSAMYLCASSLVPGGYEQYFGPGTRLTVT.

The chain uses TRBV4-3 and TRBJ2-6; the D is unclear. CDR1 is LGHNA and CDR2 is YSLEER in the germline V gene. Trimming left V 0 bases short and J 0 bases short, with 9 bases between. The length of the CDR3 is 17 residues. DNA for the CDR3: TGCGCCAGCAGCCAAGATCTAACCGGCTCTGGGGCCAACGTCCTGACTTTC. Its translation is CASSQDLTGSGANVLTF.

The chain combines TRBV4-1 with TRBJ2-5; D ambiguous. Germline CDR1 MGHRA, CDR2 YSYEKL. Trimming cost V 0 bases and J 3 bases, with 8 bases left between them. The CDR3 runs 14 residues. CDR3 loop: CASSQEARKETQYF. The CDR3 region has the DNA TGCGCCAGCAGCCAAGAAGCTAGAAAAGAGACCCAGTACTTC.

The chain links TRBV11-2 to TRBJ2-5; D may be TRBD1 or TRBD2 (6 bases each). V lost 2 bases, J lost 7 bases, and 14 bases lay in between. The CDR3 has 14 residues. CDR1 and CDR2 from the germline V gene are SGHAT and FQNNGV. This chain's CDR3 is CASSLRGEWGTQYF. The DNA of the CDR3 is TGTGCCAGCAGCTTAAGGGGGGAGTGGGGGACCCAGTACTTC.

The chain couples TRBV18 to TRBJ1-2; TRBD1 agrees at 8 bases. CDR3 length: 18 amino acids. Germline loops: CDR1 KGHSH, CDR2 LQKENI. Losses at the gene ends were 1 base for V and 4 bases for J; bases not matched to a gene: 14. As DNA, the CDR3 is TGTGCCAGCTCACCACTCGAGGTGGACAGGGAAGGCATCTATGGCTACACCTTC. Its protein is CASSPLEVDREGIYGYTF.

This clone has only a few counts. This chain joins TRBV5-1 and TRBJ2-1; unclear D gene. Germline CDR1 is SGHRS and CDR2 is YFSETQ. The CDR3 totals 11 residues. V was clipped by 0 bases and J by 5 bases, with 0 bases between them. As DNA, the CDR3 is TGCGCCAGCAGCTTGGACAATGAGCAGTTCTTC. Amino acids: CASSLDNEQFF.

This rearrangement joins TRBV6-5 to TRBJ1-5, with D possibly TRBD1 on 6 matching bases. The germline V gene has CDR1 MNHEY and CDR2 SVGAGI. Trimming pared 5 bases from V and 5 bases from J, leaving 13 bases between. This CDR3 has 14 residues. The CDR3 here is CASSTQGTHQPQHF. The DNA for the CDR3 is TGTGCCAGCAGTACCCAGGGGACCCATCAGCCCCAGCATTTT.

This chain uses TRBV11-3 with TRBJ1-1, with D unclear. V lost 4 bases to trimming and J lost 1 base, with 7 bases between them. Germline values: CDR1 SGHNT, CDR2 YENEEA. There are 13 residues in the CDR3. This CDR3 is CASSSSANTEAFF. The CDR3 DNA reads as TGTGCCAGCAGCTCATCGGCGAACACTGAAGCTTTCTTT.